Given below is one T cell receptor (beta chain) in context. This CDR3 is built from 15 residues. Germline CDR1 is SGDLS and CDR2 is YYNGEE. Deletions cut 0 bases from V and 0 bases from J, with 7 bases between. This record comes from a study of blood T cell repertoires in COVID-19. Study details: Donors in the United States, Italy and Spain gave samples during acute or convalescent COVID-19.

Under the authors' procedure: Amplification with reference gene primers provided the estimates of nucleated cell counts. Some clones are missing from TCRdb's copy, which holds only in-frame ones; the method was immunoSEQ multiplex PCR. The V and J calls and the clone size are those of that table, but D and trimming were determined from the DNA. The sample comprises approximately 140,000 clones, approximately 86% of which are singletons, and more than 1.5% rests with the top ten. The V call is TRBV9, the J call TRBJ1-3; D not resolved. The sequence was collected from an older woman with acute or convalescent COVID-19. Material: peripheral blood. CDR3 residues: CASSVGYSSGNTIYF. The CDR3 nucleotides read TGTGCCAGCAGCGTAGGCTACAGCTCTGGAAACACCATATATTTT. Supplemented by reference TRBV9 and TRBJ1-3, the full variable domain reads DSGVTQTPKHLITATGQRVTLRCSPRSGDLSVYWYQQSLDQGLQFLIQYYNGEERAKGNILERFSAQQFPDLHSELNLSSLELGDSALYFCASSVGYSSGNTIYFGEGSWLTVV.